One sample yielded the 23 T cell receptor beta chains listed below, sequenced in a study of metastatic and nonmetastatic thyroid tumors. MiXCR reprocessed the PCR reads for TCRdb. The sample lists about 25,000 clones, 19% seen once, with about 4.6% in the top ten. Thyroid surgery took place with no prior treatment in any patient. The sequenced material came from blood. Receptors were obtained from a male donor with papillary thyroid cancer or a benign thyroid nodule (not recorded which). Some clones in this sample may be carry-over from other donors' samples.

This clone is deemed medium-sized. The CDR3 DNA reads as TGTGCCACCAGTGGGGACAGGGGATCAAATGAGCAGTTCTTC. This codes for CATSGDRGSNEQFF. The chain couples TRBV24-1 to TRBJ2-1, with 10 bases aligning to TRBD1. The germline V gene encodes CDR1 KGHDR and CDR2 SFDVKD. The CDR3 is 14 residues long. With 5 bases clipped from V and 7 bases from J, the junction kept 4 bases outside the gene matches.

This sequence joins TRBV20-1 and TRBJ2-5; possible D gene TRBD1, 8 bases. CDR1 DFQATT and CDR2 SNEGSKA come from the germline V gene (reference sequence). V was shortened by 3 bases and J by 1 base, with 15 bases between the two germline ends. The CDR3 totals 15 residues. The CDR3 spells CSARTGEGGQETQYF. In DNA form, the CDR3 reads TGCAGTGCTAGGACAGGGGAGGGGGGCCAAGAGACCCAGTACTTC.

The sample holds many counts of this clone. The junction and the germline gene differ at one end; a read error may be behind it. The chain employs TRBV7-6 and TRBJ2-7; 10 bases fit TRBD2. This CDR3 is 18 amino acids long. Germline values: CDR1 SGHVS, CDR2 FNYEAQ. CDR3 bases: TGTGCCAGCAGCTTAGTGGAGTTTACGGGACTAGCGTCCTACGAGCAGCACTTC. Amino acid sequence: CASSLVEFTGLASYEQHF.

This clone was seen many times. The CDR3 here is CASSAAFSAGSYEQYF. CDR3 in DNA: TGTGCCAGTAGTGCGGCCTTTAGTGCGGGCTCCTACGAGCAGTACTTC. The gene calls are TRBV19 and TRBJ2-7; a possible D gene is TRBD2 (5 bases). Germline V lookup: CDR1 LNHDA, CDR2 SQIVND (reference sequence). This CDR3 has 16 amino acids. The V end lost 5 bases, the J end lost 0 bases, and 17 bases lay between the germline ends.

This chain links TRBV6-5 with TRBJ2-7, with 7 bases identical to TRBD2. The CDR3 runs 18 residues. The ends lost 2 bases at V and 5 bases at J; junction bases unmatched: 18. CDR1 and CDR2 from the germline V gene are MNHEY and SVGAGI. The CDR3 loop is CASSYPGLNKGRGNEQYF. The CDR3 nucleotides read TGTGCCAGCAGTTACCCGGGACTAAATAAGGGGAGAGGCAACGAGCAGTACTTC.

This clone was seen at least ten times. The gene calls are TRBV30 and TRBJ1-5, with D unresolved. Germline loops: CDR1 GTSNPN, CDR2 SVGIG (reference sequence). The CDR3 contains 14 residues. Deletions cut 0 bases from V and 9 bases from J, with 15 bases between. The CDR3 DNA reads TGTGCCTGGAGTGTACCCTCCACCGGCCGGCCCCAGCATTTT. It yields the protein CAWSVPSTGRPQHF. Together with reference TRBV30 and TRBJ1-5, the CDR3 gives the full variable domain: SQTIHQWPATLVQPVGSPLSLECTVEGTSNPNLYWYRQAAGRGLQLLFYSVGIGQISSEVPQNLSASRPQDRQFILSSKKLLLSDSGFYLCAWSVPSTGRPQHFGDGTRLSIL.

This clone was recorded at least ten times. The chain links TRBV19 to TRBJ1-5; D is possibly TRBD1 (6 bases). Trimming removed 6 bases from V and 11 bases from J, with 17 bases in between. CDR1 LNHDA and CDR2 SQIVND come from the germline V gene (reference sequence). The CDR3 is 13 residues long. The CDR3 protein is CASRADSGPAQHF. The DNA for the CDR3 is TGTGCCAGTAGGGCGGACAGCGGTCCGGCCCAGCATTTT.

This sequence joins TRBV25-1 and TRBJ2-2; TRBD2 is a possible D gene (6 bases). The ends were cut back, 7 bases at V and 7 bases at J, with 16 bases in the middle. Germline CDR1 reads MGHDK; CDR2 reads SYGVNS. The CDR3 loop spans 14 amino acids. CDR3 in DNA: TGTGCCAGCAACCGGGACGTCGGGGGCGGGGAGCTGTTTTTT. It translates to CASNRDVGGGELFF.

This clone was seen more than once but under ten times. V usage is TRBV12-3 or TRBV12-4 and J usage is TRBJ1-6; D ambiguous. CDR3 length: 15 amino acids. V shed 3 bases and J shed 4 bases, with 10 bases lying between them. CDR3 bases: TGTGCCAGCAGTTTCGCAGGCACTTATAATTCACCCCTCCACTTT. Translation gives CASSFAGTYNSPLHF.

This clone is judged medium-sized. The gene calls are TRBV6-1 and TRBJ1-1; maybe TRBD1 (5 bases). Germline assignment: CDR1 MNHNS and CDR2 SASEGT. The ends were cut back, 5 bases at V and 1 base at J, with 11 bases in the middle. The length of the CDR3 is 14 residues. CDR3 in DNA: TGTGCCAGCAGTTCTCCCGACAGGAACACTGAAGCTTTCTTT. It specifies CASSSPDRNTEAFF.

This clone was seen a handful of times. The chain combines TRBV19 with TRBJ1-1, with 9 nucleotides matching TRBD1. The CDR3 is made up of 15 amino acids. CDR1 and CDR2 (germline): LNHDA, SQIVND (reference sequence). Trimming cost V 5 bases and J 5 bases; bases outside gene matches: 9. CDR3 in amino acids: CASSRTGVWGTEAFF. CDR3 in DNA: TGTGCCAGTAGTCGGACAGGGGTTTGGGGGACTGAAGCTTTCTTT.

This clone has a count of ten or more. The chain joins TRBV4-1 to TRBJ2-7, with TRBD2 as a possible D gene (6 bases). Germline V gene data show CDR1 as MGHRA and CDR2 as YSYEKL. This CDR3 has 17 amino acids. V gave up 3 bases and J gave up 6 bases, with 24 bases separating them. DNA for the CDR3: TGCGCCAGCAGCCAGAACCAAGGAGGGCTAGCGATAGGCGAGCAGTACTTC. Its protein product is CASSQNQGGLAIGEQYF.

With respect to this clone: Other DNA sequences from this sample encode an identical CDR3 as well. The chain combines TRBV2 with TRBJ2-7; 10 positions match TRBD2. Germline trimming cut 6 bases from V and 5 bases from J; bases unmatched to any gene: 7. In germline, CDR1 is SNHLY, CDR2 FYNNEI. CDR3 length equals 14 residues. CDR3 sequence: CASRTGTSDHEQYF. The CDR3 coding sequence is TGTGCCAGCAGAACCGGGACTAGCGATCACGAGCAGTACTTC.

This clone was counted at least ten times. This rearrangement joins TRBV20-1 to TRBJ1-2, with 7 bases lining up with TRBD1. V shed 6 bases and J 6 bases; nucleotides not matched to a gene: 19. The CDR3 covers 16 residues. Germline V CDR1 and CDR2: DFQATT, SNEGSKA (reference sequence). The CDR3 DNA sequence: TGCAGTGCCTCTCCCCTCCTCCAGGGGACAGCCCATGGCTACACCTTC. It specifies CSASPLLQGTAHGYTF.

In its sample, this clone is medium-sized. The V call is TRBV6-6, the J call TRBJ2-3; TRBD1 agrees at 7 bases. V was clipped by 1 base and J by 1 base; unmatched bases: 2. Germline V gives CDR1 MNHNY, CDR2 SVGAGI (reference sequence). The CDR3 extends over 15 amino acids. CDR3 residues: CASSYFGQGTDTQYF. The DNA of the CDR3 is TGTGCCAGCAGTTACTTCGGACAGGGCACAGATACGCAGTATTTT.

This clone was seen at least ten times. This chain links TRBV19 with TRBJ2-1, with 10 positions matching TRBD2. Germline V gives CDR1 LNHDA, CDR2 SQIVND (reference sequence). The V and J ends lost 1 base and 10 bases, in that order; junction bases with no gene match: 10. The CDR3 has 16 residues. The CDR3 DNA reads TGTGCCAGTAGTATAGGAACTAGCGGGAAGATTAGGGAGCAGTTCTTC. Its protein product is CASSIGTSGKIREQFF.

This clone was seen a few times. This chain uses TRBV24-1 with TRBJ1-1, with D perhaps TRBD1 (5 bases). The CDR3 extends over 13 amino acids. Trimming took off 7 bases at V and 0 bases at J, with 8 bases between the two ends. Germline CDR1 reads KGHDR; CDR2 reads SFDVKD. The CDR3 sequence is CATRDTMNTEAFF. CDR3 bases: TGTGCCACCAGGGACACAATGAACACTGAAGCTTTCTTT.

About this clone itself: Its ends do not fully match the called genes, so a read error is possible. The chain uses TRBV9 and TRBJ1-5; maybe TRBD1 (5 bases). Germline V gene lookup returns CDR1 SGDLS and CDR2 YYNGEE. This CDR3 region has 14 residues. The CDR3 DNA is TGTGCCAGTAGCGTAGGACATTTGAGCTGGCCCCAGCATTTT. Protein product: CASSVGHLSWPQHF. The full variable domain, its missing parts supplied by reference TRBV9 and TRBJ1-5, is DSGVTQTPKHLITATGQRVTLRCSPRSGDLSVYWYQQSLDQGLQFLIQYYNGEERAKGNILERFSAQQFPDLHSELNLSSLELGDSALYFCASSVGHLSWPQHFGDGTRLSIL.

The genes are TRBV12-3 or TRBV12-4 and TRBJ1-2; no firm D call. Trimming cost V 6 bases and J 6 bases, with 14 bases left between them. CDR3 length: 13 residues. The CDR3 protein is CASSPGEVDGYTF. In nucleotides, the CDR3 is TGTGCCAGCAGCCCTGGGGAGGTGGATGGCTACACCTTC.

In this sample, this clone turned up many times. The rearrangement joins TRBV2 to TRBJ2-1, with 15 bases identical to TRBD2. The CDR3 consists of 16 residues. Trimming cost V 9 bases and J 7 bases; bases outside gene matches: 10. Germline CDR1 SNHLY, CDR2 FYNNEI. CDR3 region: CARRTSGRAIVNEQFF. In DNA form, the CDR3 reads TGTGCCAGACGGACTAGCGGGAGGGCAATCGTTAATGAGCAGTTCTTC.

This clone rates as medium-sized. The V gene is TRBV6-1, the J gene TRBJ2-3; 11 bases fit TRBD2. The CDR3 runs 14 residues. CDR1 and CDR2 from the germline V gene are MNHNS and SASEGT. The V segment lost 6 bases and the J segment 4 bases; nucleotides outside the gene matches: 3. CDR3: CASRTSGEPDTQYF. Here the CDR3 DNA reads TGTGCCAGCAGGACTAGCGGGGAGCCAGATACGCAGTATTTT.

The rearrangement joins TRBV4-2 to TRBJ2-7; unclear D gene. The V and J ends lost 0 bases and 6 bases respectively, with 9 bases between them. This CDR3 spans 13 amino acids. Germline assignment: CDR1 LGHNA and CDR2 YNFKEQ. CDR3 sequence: CASSQDLIREQYF. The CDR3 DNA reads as TGTGCCAGCAGCCAAGATCTAATCCGCGAGCAGTACTTC.

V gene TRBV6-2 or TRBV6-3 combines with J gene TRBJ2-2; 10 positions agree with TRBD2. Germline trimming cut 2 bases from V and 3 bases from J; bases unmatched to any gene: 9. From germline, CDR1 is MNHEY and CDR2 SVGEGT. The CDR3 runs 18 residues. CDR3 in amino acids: CASSYTPGLASDTGELFF. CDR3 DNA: TGTGCCAGCAGTTACACACCGGGACTAGCGTCAGACACCGGGGAGCTGTTTTTT.